This T cell receptor beta chain was recorded in a study of patients and donors after allogeneic stem cell transplantation. V gave up 5 bases and J gave up 6 bases, with 10 bases separating them. The length of the CDR3 is 12 residues. Germline lookup yields CDR1 MNHEY and CDR2 SVGAGI. TCRdb passed the RT-PCR reads through MiXCR, listing each CDR3 protein once. The table includes about 160,000 distinct CDR3 sequences, roughly 24% detected once. The gene calls are TRBV6-5 and TRBJ1-2, with D possibly being TRBD1 (5 bases). The sample taken for sequencing was blood, either unsorted or a sorted T cell fraction (not recorded which). The clonotype originates from a human donor who was either an allogeneic HSCT recipient or a stem cell or donor lymphocyte infusion donor (not recorded which). It is not recorded whose cells these are; they may come from a transplant donor. The CDR3 reads CASSQGHDGYTF. The CDR3 coding sequence is TGTGCCAGCAGTCAAGGACACGATGGCTACACCTTC.